The 25 T cell receptor beta chains below all came from one sample that was sequenced in a study of T cells in Graves' hyperthyroidism and ophthalmopathy. It was RNA transcripts that yielded the amplified TCR beta CDR3 regions. The HTBI set primed first-round TCR CDR3 RT-PCR. TCRdb re-called the multiplex PCR reads with MiXCR, one entry per CDR3 protein. The table records 300,000 to 500,000 distinct CDR3 sequences, more than 13% of them present only once. The specimen was blood. The receptors here all came from a man aged 50-59 years with Graves' ophthalmopathy.

The V gene is TRBV5-6, the J gene TRBJ2-1; maybe TRBD2 (5 bases). Germline V gene lookup returns CDR1 SGHDT and CDR2 YYEEEE. The CDR3 contains 16 residues. V lost 4 bases and J 5 bases, leaving 19 bases between the germline ends. CDR3 coding DNA: TGTGCCAGCAGCCCCCTCCCTTTAGCGCGGGACAATGAGCAGTTCTTC. Protein: CASSPLPLARDNEQFF.

This rearrangement joins TRBV9 to TRBJ1-6, with D perhaps matching TRBD1 (5 bases). The CDR3 loop spans 14 amino acids. CDR1 and CDR2 from the germline V gene are SGDLS and YYNGEE. V lost 3 bases to trimming and J lost 14 bases, with 18 bases between them. CDR3 sequence: CASSADTRDPALHF. The CDR3 DNA reads as TGTGCCAGCAGCGCCGACACCAGGGATCCGGCCCTCCACTTT.

This clonotype occurred a few times. The V and J genes are TRBV4-1 and TRBJ1-4, with unresolved D. Trimming took off 0 bases at V and 5 bases at J, with 7 bases between the two ends. CDR3 size: 14 residues. Germline assignment: CDR1 MGHRA and CDR2 YSYEKL. The CDR3: CASSQEGKNEKLFF. The CDR3, as DNA: TGCGCCAGCAGCCAAGAAGGAAAAAATGAAAAACTGTTTTTT.

As to this clonotype: This may come from a read error, since a much larger clone is one base off. The chain has TRBV7-2 and TRBJ2-1; D is unresolved. This CDR3 contains 15 residues. Germline loops: CDR1 SGHTA, CDR2 FQGNSA. V was trimmed by 3 bases and J by 8 bases, leaving 17 bases between them. The CDR3 DNA sequence: TGTGCCAGCAGCTTGTCAAGCAGGAGATTCGATGAGCAGTTCTTC. Translation: CASSLSSRRFDEQFF.

This clonotype was found many times. The gene calls are TRBV6-1 and TRBJ2-3; 9 bases are a match to TRBD1. J was trimmed by 3 bases and V by 6 bases; bases with no gene match: 4. The CDR3 contains 14 residues. Germline CDR1 is MNHNS and CDR2 is SASEGT. Here the CDR3 DNA reads TGTGCCAGCAGGCGGGACAGGGTTACAGATACGCAGTATTTT. It translates to CASRRDRVTDTQYF.

This clonotype was observed many times. The rearrangement links TRBV20-1 to TRBJ2-1; 7 bases map to TRBD1. Germline values: CDR1 DFQATT, CDR2 SNEGSKA (reference sequence). Trimming at V came to 0 bases and at J to 5 bases, leaving 10 bases not matched to a gene. CDR3 length equals 16 residues. The DNA of the CDR3 is TGCAGTGCTAGAGATTGGAGGCAGGGGGTAAACAATGAGCAGTTCTTC. Translated: CSARDWRQGVNNEQFF.

This clonotype has a count of ten or more. The chain uses TRBV3-1 and TRBJ1-1; D gene ambiguous. This CDR3 has 16 amino acids. The V gene lost 0 bases and the J gene lost 0 bases, with 11 bases spanning the gap. CDR1 LGHDT and CDR2 YNNKEL come from the germline V gene (reference sequence). The CDR3 here is CASSQDFGTMNTEAFF. The CDR3 bases are TGTGCCAGCAGCCAAGATTTCGGAACCATGAACACTGAAGCTTTCTTT.

There are many counts of this clonotype. The V gene is TRBV5-6, the J gene TRBJ2-5, with D uncertain. The CDR3 runs to 14 residues. Trimming took 7 bases from V and 3 from J, leaving 16 bases between them. CDR1 SGHDT and CDR2 YYEEEE come from the germline V gene. The CDR3 DNA reads TGTGCCAGCGGCCCCGTCGGGCGCGAAGAGACCCAGTACTTC. Protein: CASGPVGREETQYF.

This clonotype was found many times. The chain uses TRBV5-5 and TRBJ1-2; 7 bases agree with TRBD1. J gave up 3 bases and V 3 bases, and 5 bases lay outside the gene matches. Germline V gives CDR1 SGHKS, CDR2 YYEKEE (reference sequence). The length of the CDR3 is 14 residues. The CDR3 is CASSSGTEYYGYTF. CDR3 in DNA: TGTGCCAGCAGCTCCGGGACAGAATACTATGGCTACACCTTC. Supplemented by reference TRBV5-5 and TRBJ1-2, the full variable domain reads DAGVTQSPTHLIKTRGQQVTLRCSPISGHKSVSWYQQVLGQGPQFIFQYYEKEERGRGNFPDRFSARQFPNYSSELNVNALLLGDSALYLCASSSGTEYYGYTFGSGTRLTVV.

Details on this clonotype: This sequence may be a read error, since a much larger clone differs from it by one base. The chain recombines TRBV27 with TRBJ2-1; D might be TRBD1 (5 bases). This CDR3 region has 13 residues. Trimming took off 8 bases at V and 0 bases at J, with 8 bases between the two ends. Germline V gene data show CDR1 as MNHEY and CDR2 as SMNVEV (reference sequence). As DNA, the CDR3 is TGTGCCAGCGGGGCTAGCTCCTACAATGAGCAGTTCTTC. This sequence encodes CASGASSYNEQFF.

This clonotype was picked up many times. This chain joins TRBV28 and TRBJ2-3, with 10 bases that match TRBD2. With 9 bases clipped from V and 6 bases from J, the junction kept 12 bases outside the gene matches. The CDR3 contains 15 residues. Germline loops: CDR1 MDHEN, CDR2 SYDVKM. CDR3 sequence: CASCDLAGVSDTQYF. As DNA, the CDR3 is TGTGCCAGTTGCGATCTAGCGGGAGTTAGTGATACGCAGTATTTT.

The chain is built from TRBV20-1 and TRBJ2-7; D is possibly TRBD1 (6 bases). Per the germline V gene, CDR1 is DFQATT and CDR2 is SNEGSKA (reference sequence). This CDR3 has 14 amino acids. V lost 0 bases to trimming and J lost 2 bases, with 11 bases between them. This CDR3 is CSAREWGTTYEQYF. The CDR3 DNA is TGCAGTGCTAGAGAGTGGGGGACAACCTACGAGCAGTACTTC.

The chain carries TRBV28 and TRBJ1-4; 7 positions agree with TRBD1. V was pared by 6 bases and J by 6 bases, with 10 bases of the junction left unmatched. The length of the CDR3 is 15 residues. CDR1 and CDR2 (germline): MDHEN, SYDVKM. CDR3 DNA sequence: TGTGCCAGCAGCCCGTACCGGGACAGAGATGAAAAACTGTTTTTT. As protein: CASSPYRDRDEKLFF.

This clonotype was found a few times. This chain links TRBV20-1 with TRBJ2-3; TRBD2 aligns across 14 bases. CDR3 length: 16 residues. V lost 6 bases, J lost 4 bases, and 9 bases stayed unmatched. Germline CDR1 and CDR2: DFQATT and SNEGSKA (reference sequence). The chain's CDR3 is CSARSGTSGSPDTQYF. CDR3 sequence (DNA): TGCAGTGCCCGAAGTGGGACTAGCGGGAGTCCAGATACGCAGTATTTT.

This clonotype has only a few counts. V is TRBV5-1 and J is TRBJ1-4; 7 positions match TRBD1. The J segment lost 7 bases and the V segment lost 1 base, leaving 7 bases of the junction unmatched. CDR1 is SGHRS and CDR2 is YFSETQ in the germline V gene. This CDR3 has 15 residues. The CDR3 DNA reads as TGCGCCAGCAGCTTGTGGGGGCAGGGGGGTGAAAAACTGTTTTTT. Translating it yields CASSLWGQGGEKLFF.

This clonotype was picked up many times. The CDR3, as DNA: TGTGCCAGCAGCTTCGGGCAGGGTAGGCATGAGCAGTTCTTC. This encodes CASSFGQGRHEQFF. V gene TRBV7-6 combines with J gene TRBJ2-1; perhaps TRBD1 as D (5 bases). From germline, CDR1 is SGHVS and CDR2 FNYEAQ. V was pared by 3 bases and J by 8 bases, with 14 bases between. This CDR3 has 14 amino acids. Supplemented by reference TRBV7-6 and TRBJ2-1, the full variable domain reads GAGVSQSPRYKVTKRGQDVALRCDPISGHVSLYWYRQALGQGPEFLTYFNYEAQQDKSGLPNDRFSAERPEGSISTLTIQRTEQRDSAMYRCASSFGQGRHEQFFGPGTRLTVL.

This clonotype was seen repeatedly, ten times or more. The chain employs TRBV20-1 and TRBJ2-5; 11 bases agree with TRBD2. The junction had 9 bases not matched to a gene; V was cut back by 4 bases and J by 5 bases. CDR1 and CDR2 (germline): DFQATT, SNEGSKA (reference sequence). There are 15 residues in the CDR3. CDR3 bases: TGCAGTGCTATTAATAGCGGGAGGGCCTGGGAGACCCAGTACTTC. Its translation is CSAINSGRAWETQYF.

This clonotype was seen at least ten times. The V call is TRBV12-3 or TRBV12-4, the J call TRBJ2-1; tentative D call: TRBD1 (6 bases). Deletions cut 2 bases from V and 6 bases from J, with 8 bases between. CDR3 length: 13 residues. CDR3 nucleotide sequence: TGTGCCAGCAGTTTAAGAGGGGGCAATGAGCAGTTCTTC. Its translation is CASSLRGGNEQFF.

This rearrangement joins TRBV28 to TRBJ2-2; unclear D gene. The CDR3 sequence is 16 residues long. Germline V gene sequence: CDR1 MDHEN, CDR2 SYDVKM. Trimming pared 4 bases from V and 6 bases from J, leaving 18 bases between. This CDR3 reads CASSSFLSPGPGELFF. DNA of the CDR3: TGTGCCAGCAGTTCCTTCCTTAGCCCCGGACCCGGGGAGCTGTTTTTT. Drawing the rest from reference TRBV28 and TRBJ2-2, the complete variable domain is DVKVTQSSRYLVKRTGEKVFLECVQDMDHENMFWYRQDPGLGLRLIYFSYDVKMKEKGDIPEGYSVSREKKERFSLILESASTNQTSMYLCASSSFLSPGPGELFFGEGSRLTVL.

The sample holds many counts of this clonotype. The chain joins TRBV7-6 to TRBJ2-1; 8 bases line up with TRBD1. Germline values: CDR1 SGHVS, CDR2 FNYEAQ. The CDR3 length is 14 residues. Trimming took 5 bases from V and 5 from J; bases not matched to a gene: 5. CDR3 nucleotides: TGTGCCAGCAGCCCGACGGACAGGGACAATGAGCAGTTCTTC. Protein product: CASSPTDRDNEQFF.

In its sample, this clonotype was seen many times. The chain combines TRBV18 with TRBJ2-7; 8 bases agree with TRBD2. V gave up 2 bases and J gave up 2 bases; unmatched junction bases: 5. The CDR3 length is 15 residues. Germline-derived CDR1 and CDR2 are KGHSH and LQKENI. In nucleotides, the CDR3 is TGTGCCAGCTCACCAGGTACCGGGAGGGCCTACGAGCAGTACTTC. Translating it yields CASSPGTGRAYEQYF.

In its sample, this clonotype was seen a few times. CDR3 in DNA: TGTGCCAGCAGTTACTCGGTCCTCAACACTGAAGCTTTCTTT. Its protein product is CASSYSVLNTEAFF. V usage is TRBV6-2 or TRBV6-3 and J usage is TRBJ1-1; D remains ambiguous. The V gene's germline CDR1 is MNHEY and CDR2 SVGEGT. The V end was cut by 0 bases, the J end by 2 bases, with 7 bases between. The CDR3 covers 14 residues.

Ten or more counts support this clonotype. The chain recombines TRBV29-1 with TRBJ2-1; 13 nucleotides align to TRBD2. The CDR3 has 12 amino acids. V was pared by 7 bases and J by 6 bases, with 0 bases of the junction left unmatched. Germline assignment: CDR1 SQVTM and CDR2 ANQGSEA. CDR3 DNA sequence: TGCAGCGGGACTAGCGGGAGCAATGAGCAGTTCTTC. Protein sequence: CSGTSGSNEQFF.

This clonotype appeared many times. The gene calls are TRBV12-3 or TRBV12-4 and TRBJ2-2, with D tentatively TRBD2 (6 bases). Trimming removed 6 bases from V and 3 bases from J, with 11 bases in between. The CDR3 is 14 amino acids. The CDR3 DNA sequence: TGTGCCAGCAGACCCAGGGAGGACACCGGGGAGCTGTTTTTT. Residues: CASRPREDTGELFF.

This clonotype was seen at least ten times. The chain has TRBV6-1 and TRBJ1-5; D uncertain. This CDR3 has 14 amino acids. The V and J ends lost 4 bases and 1 base respectively, with 8 bases between them. The germline CDR1 and CDR2 sequences are MNHNS and SASEGT. The CDR3 DNA is TGTGCCAGCAGTGGACTAGCCAGCAATCAGCCCCAGCATTTT. The encoded protein is CASSGLASNQPQHF.